This TCR beta chain was documented in a study of T cell responses to AZD1222 COVID-19 vaccine. Using immunoSEQ multiplex PCR, the repertoire was profiled, and TCRdb retains in-frame clones only, with some absent. Of about 140,000 clones listed, 85% to 95% were seen once; the top ten hold around 2.8%. The germline V and J ends were trimmed by 3 bases and 2 bases, with 5 bases remaining between them. Germline CDR1 SQVTM, CDR2 ANQGSEA. The CDR3 contains 12 residues. Study conclusions and caveats: Nearly half of spike-specific TCRs reportedly target variant regions that are unmutated in the B.1.351 and B.1.1.7 variants.

Comments on this clone: Its antigen is currently unknown.

The chain combines TRBV29-1 with TRBJ2-4; D remains ambiguous. The sample was peripheral blood, taken on day 0 of AZD1222 vaccination. The sequence was obtained from an adult in good health. The CDR3 sequence is CSVELTKNIQYF. CDR3 coding DNA: TGCAGCGTTGAGCTTACCAAAAACATTCAGTACTTC.